These 8 T cell receptor beta chains were sequenced from one sample in a study of tumor and adjacent non-tumor tissue in lung cancer (dated by TCRdb to the late 2010s). Bulk unsorted tissue served as the source for RNA extraction, and RNA quality was assessed using a NanoDrop ND-1000 and an Agilent 2100. To prepare the library, multiplex PCR was applied. Sequencing used an Illumina HiSeq 2500. TCRbeta libraries were constructed through three rounds of nested PCR with primers (Table S4) according to protocols modified from ARM-PCR. Clones were called with MiXCR by TCRdb after fastp trimmed the public reads at Q25, and only in-frame beta chains were retained. A single entry per CDR3 protein holds the most common genes and DNA from its merged rows. This sample has about 140,000 distinct CDR3 sequences in its table, and 66% of those were observed once. Together, the top ten hold roughly 18% of the sample.

The specimen sequenced was lung tumor tissue. The receptor source for this set is a man aged 55-75 years with small cell lung cancer.

With regard to this clonotype: It may be a read error: a sequence one base away is much more abundant. The chain joins TRBV20-1 to TRBJ2-3, with D uncertain. Trimming shortened V by 4 bases and J by 4 bases, and 15 bases separated the two germline ends. The CDR3 length is 14 residues. The germline V gene has CDR1 DFQATT and CDR2 SNEGSKA (reference sequence). The CDR3 region is CSATSARSPDTQYF. The CDR3 nucleotides read TGCAGTGCTACATCAGCCCGGTCCCCAGATACGCAGTATTTT.

Only a few counts were recorded for this clonotype. The chain joins TRBV6-6 to TRBJ1-4, with D possibly TRBD1 on 5 matching bases. The V end lost 6 bases, the J end lost 2 bases, and 10 bases lay between the germline ends. CDR3 length: 14 residues. The germline gives CDR1 MNHNY, CDR2 SVGAGI (reference sequence). The CDR3 reads CASSPTATNEKLFF. DNA for the CDR3: TGTGCCAGCAGCCCGACAGCCACTAATGAAAAACTGTTTTTT.

This clonotype was seen only once. At one of its ends the junction is not consistent with the germline gene, which may arise from a read error. The gene calls are TRBV11-2 and TRBJ2-3; no definite D call. The CDR3 totals 14 residues. Germline lookup yields CDR1 SGHAT and CDR2 FQNNGV. The DNA of the CDR3 is TGCTCCAGCAGCTTAGCTGGTGAAACAGATACACAGTATTTT. Translated, it gives CSSSLAGETDTQYF.

With respect to this clonotype: One junction end does not reproduce the germline sequence, and a read error may be involved. The genes are TRBV11-3 and TRBJ2-7; a weak D match, TRBD2 (6 bases). CDR3 length: 14 residues. Germline loops: CDR1 SGHNT, CDR2 YENEEA. Here the CDR3 DNA reads TGTGCCGGCAGCTTGGAGGGTATTGTTTACGAGCAGGACTTC. Protein sequence: CAGSLEGIVYEQDF.

The chain carries TRBV10-3 and TRBJ1-5; 8 positions match TRBD1. After removal of 5 bases from V and 2 bases from J, the junction contained 5 bases not matched to a gene. Germline assignment: CDR1 ENHRY and CDR2 SYGVKD. The CDR3 spans 15 residues. The CDR3 nucleotides read TGTGCCATCAGTTCGGACAGGGTGGGCAATCAGCCCCAGCATTTT. Its protein is CAISSDRVGNQPQHF.

In the case of this clonotype: The final CDR3 position lacks the conserved phenylalanine or tryptophan, pointing to a likely read error. The V gene is TRBV7-9, the J gene TRBJ2-5; D not certain. The germline V gene has CDR1 SEHNR and CDR2 FQNEAQ (reference sequence). There are 13 residues in the CDR3. DNA of the CDR3: TGTACCAGCAGAAGCCCCCCCCAAGAGACCCAGTACATC. This sequence encodes CTSRSPPQETQYI.

The chain combines TRBV10-3 with TRBJ1-6; 10 bases match TRBD1. This CDR3 is built from 16 residues. From germline, CDR1 is ENHRY and CDR2 SYGVKD. With V trimmed by 3 bases and J by 7 bases, 6 bases remained unmatched. DNA of the CDR3: TGTGCCATCAGTGAACAAACGGGACAGGGGAATTCACCCCTCCACTTT. Translated: CAISEQTGQGNSPLHF.

With regard to this clonotype: A much more abundant neighbour one base away suggests this may be a read error. The CDR3 region has the DNA TGTGTCAGCAGGCAAGGGGGACAGGTAGAGACCCAGTACTTC. Encoded protein: CVSRQGGQVETQYF. The chain is built from TRBV28 and TRBJ2-5, with 8 bases aligning to TRBD1. CDR3 length equals 14 residues. Germline CDR1 reads MDHEN; CDR2 reads SYDVKM. The full variable domain, completed using reference TRBV28 and TRBJ2-5, is DVKVTQSSRYLVKRTGEKVFLECVQDMDHENMFWYRQDPGLGLRLIYFSYDVKMKEKGDIPEGYSVSREKKERFSLILESASTNQTSMYLCVSRQGGQVETQYFGPGTRLLVL.